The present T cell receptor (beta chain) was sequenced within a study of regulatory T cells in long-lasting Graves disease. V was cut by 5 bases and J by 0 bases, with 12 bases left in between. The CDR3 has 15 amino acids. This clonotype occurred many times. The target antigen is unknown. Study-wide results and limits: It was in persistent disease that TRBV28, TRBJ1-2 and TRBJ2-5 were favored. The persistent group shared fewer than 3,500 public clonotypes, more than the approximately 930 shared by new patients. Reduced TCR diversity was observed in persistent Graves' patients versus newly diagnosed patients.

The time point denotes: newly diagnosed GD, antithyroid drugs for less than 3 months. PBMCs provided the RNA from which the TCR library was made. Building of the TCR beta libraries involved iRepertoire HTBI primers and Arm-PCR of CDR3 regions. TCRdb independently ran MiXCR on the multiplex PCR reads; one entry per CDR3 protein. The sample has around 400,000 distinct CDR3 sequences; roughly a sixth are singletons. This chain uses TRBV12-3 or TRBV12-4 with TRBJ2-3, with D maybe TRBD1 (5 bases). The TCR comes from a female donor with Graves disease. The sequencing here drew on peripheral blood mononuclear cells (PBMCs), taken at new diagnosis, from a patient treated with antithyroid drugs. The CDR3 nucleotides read TGTGCCAGCAGTCGACAGAGCCTTAGCACAGATACGCAGTATTTT. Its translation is CASSRQSLSTDTQYF.